The following is a T cell receptor (beta chain) sequence with its context. Germline V CDR1 and CDR2: LNHNV, YYDKDF (reference sequence). The CDR3 extends over 15 amino acids. V was cut by 4 bases and J by 8 bases, with 17 bases left in between. This sample is drawn from a study of blood T cell repertoires in COVID-19. Turning to the study itself: Sample material is recorded as cDNA or gDNA derived from T cells, B-cell-depleted T cells, or PBMCs.

In the study's own analysis: Estimation of nucleated cell counts was performed using reference gene primer amplification. Here immunoSEQ multiplex PCR was the method, and the copy in TCRdb shows in-frame clones only, minus some. The V and J calls and the clone size are those of that table, but D and trimming were determined from the DNA. The table shows 35,000 to 55,000 clones, with 90% occurring only once. Input material: peripheral blood. The chain joins TRBV15 to TRBJ1-4, with a weak D call TRBD1 (5 bases). The receptor comes from a man in his fifties or sixties with active COVID-19. CDR3: CATSKTGGETEKLFF. The CDR3, as DNA: TGTGCCACCAGCAAAACCGGGGGAGAGACGGAAAAACTGTTTTTT.